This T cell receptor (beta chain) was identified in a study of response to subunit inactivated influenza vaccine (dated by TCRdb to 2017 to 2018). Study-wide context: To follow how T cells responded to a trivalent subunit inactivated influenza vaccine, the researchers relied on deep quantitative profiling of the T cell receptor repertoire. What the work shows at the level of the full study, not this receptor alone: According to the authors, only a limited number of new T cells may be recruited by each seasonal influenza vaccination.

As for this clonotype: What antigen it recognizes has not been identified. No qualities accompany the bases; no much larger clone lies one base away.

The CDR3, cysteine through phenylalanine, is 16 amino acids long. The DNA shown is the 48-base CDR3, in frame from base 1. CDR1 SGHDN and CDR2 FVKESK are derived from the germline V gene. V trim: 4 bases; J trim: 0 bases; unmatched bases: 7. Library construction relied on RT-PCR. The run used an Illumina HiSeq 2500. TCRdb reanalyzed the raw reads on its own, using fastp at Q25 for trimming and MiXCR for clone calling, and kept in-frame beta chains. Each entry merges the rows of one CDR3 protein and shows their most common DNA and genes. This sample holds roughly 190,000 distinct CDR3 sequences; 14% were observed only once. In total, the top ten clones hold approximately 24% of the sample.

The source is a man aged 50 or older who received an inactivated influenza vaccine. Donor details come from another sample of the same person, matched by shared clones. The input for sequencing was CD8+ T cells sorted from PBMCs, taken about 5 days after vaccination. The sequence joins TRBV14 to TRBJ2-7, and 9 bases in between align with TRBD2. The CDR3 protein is CASSPGTSWFSYEQYF. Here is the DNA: TGTGCCAGCAGCCCCGGGACTAGCTGGTTCTCCTACGAGCAGTACTTC. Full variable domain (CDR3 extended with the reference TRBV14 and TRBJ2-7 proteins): EAGVTQFPSHSVIEKGQTVTLRCDPISGHDNLYWYRRVMGKEIKFLLHFVKESKQDESGMPNNRFLAERTGGTYSTLKVQPAELEDSGVYFCASSPGTSWFSYEQYFGPGTRLTVT.